This TCR beta chain was observed in a study of T cells expressing NK-cell markers. Background on the study: Cells sorted as CD3+CD56+NKG2C+, CD3+CD56+NKG2C- and CD3+CD56-NKG2C+ T cells supplied the TCR beta repertoires. Findings and caveats of the study: The study found dominant NKG2C+ clonotypes at roughly 1.0-8% of CD8+ T cells in 5 or 6 donors. Questions lingered over whether expanded NKG2C+ T cell clones were HCMV-specific.

For TCR beta, cDNA was produced by 5'RACE template switching with UMIs. TCRdb re-called the 5' RACE reads; every CDR3 protein appears as one record, without DNA. In total, the table holds 500,000 to 600,000 distinct CDR3 sequences. In the case of this clonotype: Its antigen remains unknown.

The V gene's germline CDR1 is MGHRA and CDR2 YSYEKL. The CDR3 is 17 residues long. The clonotype was recovered from a young man in good health. The specimen sequenced was blood T cells: a sorted CD56 or NKG2C T cell subset, CD4+ or CD8+ T cells, or bulk PBMC T cells (not recorded which). The V call is TRBV4-1, the J call TRBJ2-1. CDR3 loop: CASSQGGTAEINNEQFF.